This T cell receptor beta chain was documented in a study of technical replicates of blood from a handful of donors (dated by TCRdb to the late 2010s). Per the germline V gene, SGHVS is the CDR1 and FQNEAQ is the CDR2. The CDR3 covers 14 residues, taking in both the cysteine and the phenylalanine. The CDR3 DNA has 42 bases and is translated from base 1. At the junction V is shortened by 8 bases and J by 2 bases; bases outside the gene matches: 5. To prepare the library, the immunoSEQ multiplex PCR assay was applied. This is the immuneACCESS table as TCRdb keeps it, with only in-frame sequences that have V and J called. A part of the clones is gone; compared with another copy, unresolved V genes explain less than half, and the rest is unexplained. The table for this sample lists 50,000 or so clones; 92% of them were counted only once. The ten largest clones capture roughly 3.9% of the sample. For this clone: What antigen it recognizes has not been identified. No quality values exist for individual bases; no much larger clone is one base distant.

The clonotype was recovered from a human donor in good health. Some clones in this sample may be carry-over from other donors' samples. The sequenced material came from PBMCs. The chain uses TRBV7-8 and TRBJ2-7, and TRBD1 matches 11 of the central bases. The DNA reads as follows: TGTGCCAGCTGGGAGGGACAGGGGGCCTACGAGCAGTACTTC. Protein translation: CASWEGQGAYEQYF.